The 5 T cell receptor beta chains listed next were all sequenced from one sample in a study of beta chain features in type 1 diabetes. Of the isolated RNA, all was reverse transcribed, and so the sequenced material was expressed TCRB transcripts. Here immunoSEQ multiplex PCR was the method, and the copy in TCRdb shows in-frame clones only, minus some. Of 810,000 or so clones detected, about a sixth appear once; the ten largest clones hold 0.023%. Specimen: naive CD4+ T cells from blood. The receptors come from a young woman in good health.

The sample holds a few counts of this clone. Distinct nucleotide sequences in the sample also encode this CDR3. In DNA, the CDR3 is TGCGCCAGCAGCTCGGGTGATACGCAGTATTTT. Protein: CASSSGDTQYF. The V call is TRBV5-1, the J call TRBJ2-3; D remains unclear. CDR3 length: 11 amino acids. V was cut by 3 bases and J by 6 bases, with 5 bases left in between. Germline V gene sequence: CDR1 SGHRS, CDR2 YFSETQ. Variable domain in full (rest from reference TRBV5-1 and TRBJ2-3): KAGVTQTPRYLIKTRGQQVTLSCSPISGHRSVSWYQQTPGQGLQFLFEYFSETQRNKGNFPGRFSGRQFSNSRSEMNVSTLELGDSALYLCASSSGDTQYFGPGTRLTVL.

The chain uses TRBV4-2 and TRBJ2-2; 11 positions agree with TRBD1. V trimming: 0 bases; J trimming: 4 bases; junction bases outside the gene matches: 1. The CDR3 has 16 residues. CDR1 LGHNA and CDR2 YNFKEQ come from the germline V gene. CDR3 in amino acids: CASSQDGQGATGELFF. CDR3 nucleotide sequence: TGTGCCAGCAGCCAAGATGGACAGGGGGCCACCGGGGAGCTGTTTTTT.

The chain uses TRBV5-1 and TRBJ2-7; 10 nucleotides align to TRBD1. V lost 4 bases to trimming and J lost 3 bases; unmatched junction nucleotides: 4. In germline, CDR1 is SGHRS, CDR2 YFSETQ. The CDR3 is 14 residues long. In DNA form, the CDR3 reads TGCGCCAGCAGCCACGACAGGGGGCTCTACGAGCAGTACTTC. Translated: CASSHDRGLYEQYF.

The chain has TRBV11-2 and TRBJ2-1, with D tentatively TRBD2 (6 bases). Trimming stripped 5 bases from V and 12 bases from J, with 17 bases between. The CDR3 length is 13 residues. Germline V gene data show CDR1 as SGHAT and CDR2 as FQNNGV. The CDR3 sequence is CASSPRAVGGQFF. The CDR3 coding sequence is TGTGCCAGCAGCCCCCGTGCTGTGGGAGGGCAGTTCTTC.

This clone was seen more than once but under ten times. J is TRBJ2-7 and V is TRBV19; D is perhaps TRBD2 (6 bases). The CDR3 has 14 amino acids. Trimming removed 5 bases at V and 4 bases at J, with 15 bases between. Germline values: CDR1 LNHDA, CDR2 SQIVND (reference sequence). CDR3 DNA sequence: TGTGCCAGTAGTCGAACTAGCAAACCTTACGAGCAGTACTTC. It specifies CASSRTSKPYEQYF.